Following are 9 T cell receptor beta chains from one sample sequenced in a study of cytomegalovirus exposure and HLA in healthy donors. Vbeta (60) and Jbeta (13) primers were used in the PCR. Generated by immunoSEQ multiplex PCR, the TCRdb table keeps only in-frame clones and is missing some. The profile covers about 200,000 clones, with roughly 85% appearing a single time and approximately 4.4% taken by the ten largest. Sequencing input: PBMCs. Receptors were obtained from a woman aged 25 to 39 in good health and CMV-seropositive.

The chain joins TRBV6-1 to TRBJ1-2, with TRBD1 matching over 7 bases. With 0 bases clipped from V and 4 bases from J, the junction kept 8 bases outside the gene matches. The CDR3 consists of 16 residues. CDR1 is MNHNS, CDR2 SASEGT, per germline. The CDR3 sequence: CASSEALGQLAYGYTF. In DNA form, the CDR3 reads TGTGCCAGCAGTGAAGCGTTGGGACAGTTGGCCTATGGCTACACCTTC.

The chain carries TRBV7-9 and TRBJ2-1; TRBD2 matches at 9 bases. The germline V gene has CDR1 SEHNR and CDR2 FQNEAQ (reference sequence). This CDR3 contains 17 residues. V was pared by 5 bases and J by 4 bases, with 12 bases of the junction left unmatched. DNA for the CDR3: TGTGCCAGCAGCCCAGATAGCGGGAGTATTTCGTACAATGAGCAGTTCTTC. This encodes CASSPDSGSISYNEQFF.

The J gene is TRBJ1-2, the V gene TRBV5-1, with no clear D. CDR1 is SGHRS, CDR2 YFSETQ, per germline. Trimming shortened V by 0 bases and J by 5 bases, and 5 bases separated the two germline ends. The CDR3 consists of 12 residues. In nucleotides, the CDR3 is TGCGCCAGCAGCTTGGCGGGGTATGGCTACACCTTC. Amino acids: CASSLAGYGYTF.

The CDR3 DNA follows: TGTGCCAGCATTAATAGCGGGAGGGTTGGCAATGAGCAGTTCTTC. Protein product: CASINSGRVGNEQFF. The rearrangement joins TRBV2 to TRBJ2-1; TRBD2 aligns across 11 bases. CDR1 SNHLY and CDR2 FYNNEI come from the germline V gene. J lost 6 bases, V lost 7 bases, and 8 bases had no gene match. This CDR3 spans 15 amino acids.

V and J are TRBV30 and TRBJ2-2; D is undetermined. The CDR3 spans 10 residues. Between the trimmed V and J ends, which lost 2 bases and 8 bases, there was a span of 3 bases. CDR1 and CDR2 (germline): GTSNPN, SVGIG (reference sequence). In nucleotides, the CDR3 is TGTGCCTGGAGTCGGGGGGAGCTGTTTTTT. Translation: CAWSRGELFF. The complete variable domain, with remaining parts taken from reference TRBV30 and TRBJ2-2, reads SQTIHQWPATLVQPVGSPLSLECTVEGTSNPNLYWYRQAAGRGLQLLFYSVGIGQISSEVPQNLSASRPQDRQFILSSKKLLLSDSGFYLCAWSRGELFFGEGSRLTVL.

In nucleotides, the CDR3 is TGTGCCATCAGTGAGTCGGTGACAGGGATTAATGAAAAACTGTTTTTT. Its translation: CAISESVTGINEKLFF. This sequence joins TRBV10-3 and TRBJ1-4; 7 nucleotides line up with TRBD1. V shed 0 bases and J 4 bases; nucleotides not matched to a gene: 5. The CDR3 runs to 16 residues. Germline values: CDR1 ENHRY, CDR2 SYGVKD.

CDR3 residues: CASSQQGGDGYTF. The DNA for the CDR3 is TGTGCCAGCAGCCAACAGGGGGGGGATGGCTACACCTTC. This chain connects TRBV5-4 to TRBJ1-2; 8 positions agree with TRBD1. This CDR3 has 13 residues. The junction had 5 bases not matched to a gene; V was cut back by 4 bases and J by 6 bases. Germline-derived CDR1 and CDR2 are SGHNT and YYREEE (reference sequence).

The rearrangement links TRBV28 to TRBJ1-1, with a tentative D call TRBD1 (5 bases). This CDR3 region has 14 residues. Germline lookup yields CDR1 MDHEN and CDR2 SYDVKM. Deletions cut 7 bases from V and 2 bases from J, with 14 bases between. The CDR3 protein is CASTRGVRNTEAFF. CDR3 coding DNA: TGTGCCAGCACCCGGGGGGTACGCAACACTGAAGCTTTCTTT.

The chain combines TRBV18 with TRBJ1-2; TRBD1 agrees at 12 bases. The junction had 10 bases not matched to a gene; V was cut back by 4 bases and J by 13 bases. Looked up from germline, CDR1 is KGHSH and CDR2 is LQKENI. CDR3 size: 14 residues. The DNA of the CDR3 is TGTGCCAGCTCACAGGAGCCGGGACAGGGGGCTTTCACCTTC. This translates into CASSQEPGQGAFTF. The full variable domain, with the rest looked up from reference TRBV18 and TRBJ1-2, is NAGVMQNPRHLVRRRGQEARLRCSPMKGHSHVYWYRQLPEEGLKFMVYLQKENIIDESGMPKERFSAEFPKEGPSILRIQQVVRGDSAAYFCASSQEPGQGAFTFGSGTRLTVV.